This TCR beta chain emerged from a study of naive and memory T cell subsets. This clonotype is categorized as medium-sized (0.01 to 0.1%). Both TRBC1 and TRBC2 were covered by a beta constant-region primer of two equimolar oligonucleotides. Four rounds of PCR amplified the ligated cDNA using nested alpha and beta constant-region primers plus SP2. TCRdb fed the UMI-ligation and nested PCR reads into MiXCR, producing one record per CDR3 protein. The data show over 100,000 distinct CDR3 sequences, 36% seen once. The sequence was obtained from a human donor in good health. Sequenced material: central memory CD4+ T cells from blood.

CDR3 residues: CSVEKGAGVSEQYF. The DNA for the CDR3 is TGCAGCGTGGAAAAGGGAGCAGGGGTGAGCGAGCAGTACTTC. The rearrangement uses TRBV29-1 and TRBJ2-7; tentative D call: TRBD1 (6 bases). Germline CDR1 SQVTM, CDR2 ANQGSEA. The CDR3 covers 14 residues. V shed 6 bases and J shed 6 bases, with 21 bases lying between them.